The 5 T cell receptor beta chains in this list originate from one sample, sequenced in a study of cytomegalovirus exposure and HLA in healthy donors. Libraries were prepared by immunoSEQ multiplex PCR; TCRdb keeps only in-frame clonotypes and omits some of them. The sample consists of 100,000 to 120,000 clones, over 85% of them appearing once. Input material: PBMCs. These receptors were collected from a woman under 30 in good health and CMV-seronegative.

The rearrangement joins TRBV30 to TRBJ2-5, with 9 bases identical to TRBD1. The DNA end is more similar to TRBJ2-7, so the J call may be wrong. The CDR3 extends over 13 amino acids. Germline V lookup: CDR1 GTSNPN, CDR2 SVGIG (reference sequence). CDR3 in DNA: TGTGCCTGGAGTGTTGGGACAGGGTACGAGCAGTACTTC. It encodes CAWSVGTGYEQYF.

In its sample, this clone was seen a few times. The chain carries TRBV4-1 and TRBJ1-2; D possibly corresponds to TRBD1 (5 bases). This CDR3 contains 13 residues. The ends were cut back, 1 base at V and 3 bases at J, with 6 bases in the middle. Germline V lookup: CDR1 MGHRA, CDR2 YSYEKL. The chain's CDR3 is CASSQGQYYGYTF. CDR3 in DNA: TGCGCCAGCAGCCAAGGACAGTACTATGGCTACACCTTC.

The chain is built from TRBV6-5 and TRBJ2-1; 7 nucleotides agree with TRBD1. CDR1 and CDR2 from the germline V gene are MNHEY and SVGAGI. The ends lost 10 bases at V and 7 bases at J; junction bases unmatched: 13. The CDR3 loop spans 14 amino acids. CDR3 loop: CATALTGNLNEQFF. The CDR3 nucleotides read TGTGCCACCGCACTGACAGGGAATCTAAATGAGCAGTTCTTC.

The chain has TRBV7-8 and TRBJ1-5, with 8 bases identical to TRBD1. The CDR3 runs to 15 residues. V trimming: 8 bases; J trimming: 5 bases; junction bases outside the gene matches: 11. Looked up from germline, CDR1 is SGHVS and CDR2 is FQNEAQ. The CDR3 reads CASAQDRGGHQPQHF. The CDR3 nucleotides read TGTGCCAGCGCCCAAGACAGGGGAGGTCATCAGCCCCAGCATTTT.

The chain combines TRBV5-1 with TRBJ2-1; unclear D gene. The V end lost 0 bases, the J end lost 5 bases, and 12 bases lay between the germline ends. CDR3 size: 15 residues. Per germline, CDR1 SGHRS and CDR2 YFSETQ. The CDR3, as DNA: TGCGCCAGCAGCTTGGTTCCAGCTACTAACAATGAGCAGTTCTTC. Translated: CASSLVPATNNEQFF.